The 30 T cell receptor beta chains listed next were all sequenced from one sample in a study of response to subunit inactivated influenza vaccine. MiXCR, applied by TCRdb to the RT-PCR reads, yields one record per CDR3 protein. The sample lists about 300,000 distinct CDR3 sequences, 20% to 25% occurring once. The specimen comprised PBMCs from blood, sampled around 22 months after vaccination. All receptors come from a man between 50 and 70 years old who received an inactivated influenza vaccine.

The V and J genes are TRBV20-1 and TRBJ1-1; D gene ambiguous. The V end was cut by 7 bases, the J end by 7 bases, with 16 bases between. CDR1 is DFQATT, CDR2 SNEGSKA, per germline (reference sequence). This CDR3 has 12 residues. CDR3 sequence: CSVSGGSLEAFF. The CDR3 nucleotides read TGCAGTGTGAGCGGAGGCAGCCTTGAAGCTTTCTTT.

Only a few counts were recorded for this clonotype. This rearrangement joins TRBV7-8 to TRBJ2-5, with D possibly matching TRBD1 (5 bases). Germline CDR1 reads SGHVS; CDR2 reads FQNEAQ. The CDR3 has 15 residues. The V end lost 2 bases, the J end lost 4 bases, and 14 bases lay between the germline ends. DNA of the CDR3: TGTGCCAGCAGCTTATCCGAAGGGGTGGGAGAGACCCAGTACTTC. Amino acid sequence: CASSLSEGVGETQYF.

This clonotype was detected ten times or more. The chain links TRBV6-5 to TRBJ1-2, with D unclear. The CDR3 length is 13 residues. CDR1 MNHEY and CDR2 SVGAGI come from the germline V gene. V was cut by 0 bases and J by 1 base, with 3 bases left in between. The CDR3 DNA sequence: TGTGCCAGCAGTTACTCCAGTAACTATGGCTACACCTTC. It is translated as CASSYSSNYGYTF.

This clonotype has a handful of counts. V gene TRBV4-1 combines with J gene TRBJ1-1; maybe TRBD1 (5 bases). The V end was cut by 2 bases, the J end by 3 bases, with 10 bases between. CDR1 MGHRA and CDR2 YSYEKL come from the germline V gene. The length of the CDR3 is 14 residues. The CDR3 sequence: CASSQWLGDTEAFF. The CDR3 nucleotides read TGCGCCAGCAGCCAATGGTTAGGGGACACTGAAGCTTTCTTT.

This chain links TRBV4-2 with TRBJ1-6, with a possible D match to TRBD1 (5 bases). In germline, CDR1 is LGHNA, CDR2 YNFKEQ. The CDR3 spans 19 residues. The germline V and J ends were trimmed by 0 bases and 0 bases, with 15 bases remaining between them. The DNA of the CDR3 is TGTGCCAGCAGCCAAGACCTGGGACCGCCGAGCTCCTATAATTCACCCCTCCACTTT. Translating it yields CASSQDLGPPSSYNSPLHF.

This clonotype was observed many times. J is TRBJ1-1 and V is TRBV6-1; 7 bases align to TRBD1. From germline, CDR1 is MNHNS and CDR2 SASEGT. The ends lost 6 bases at V and 0 bases at J; junction bases unmatched: 10. The CDR3 length is 16 residues. DNA of the CDR3: TGTGCCAGCAGGACCCGACAGGGAACTCTGAACACTGAAGCTTTCTTT. It is translated as CASRTRQGTLNTEAFF.

The chain joins TRBV6-5 to TRBJ1-2, with 8 bases lining up with TRBD1. V was clipped by 2 bases and J by 0 bases; unmatched bases: 5. The CDR3 runs to 16 residues. The germline CDR1 and CDR2 sequences are MNHEY and SVGAGI. CDR3 nucleotide sequence: TGTGCCAGCAGTTACGGGACAGGACCCTCTAACTATGGCTACACCTTC. Its translation is CASSYGTGPSNYGYTF.

This clonotype was seen more than once but under ten times. The chain couples TRBV12-3 or TRBV12-4 to TRBJ2-1; the D is unclear. V shed 2 bases and J shed 7 bases, with 6 bases lying between them. This CDR3 comprises 12 residues. Here the CDR3 reads CASSLLRNEQFF. The DNA for the CDR3 is TGTGCCAGCAGTTTATTAAGGAATGAGCAGTTCTTC.

The sample holds many counts of this clonotype. The chain employs TRBV7-9 and TRBJ1-5; D call uncertain. Germline CDR1 SEHNR, CDR2 FQNEAQ (reference sequence). Trimming left V 3 bases short and J 6 bases short, with 12 bases between. This CDR3 is 14 amino acids long. The DNA of the CDR3 is TGTGCCAGCAGCTTGGGCGAGACGAGTCAGCCCCAGCATTTT. Encoded protein: CASSLGETSQPQHF.

This clonotype was seen a few times. The V and J genes are TRBV11-1 and TRBJ2-1, with D possibly being TRBD1 (6 bases). Trimming stripped 4 bases from V and 5 bases from J, with 12 bases between. The CDR3 is made up of 14 amino acids. Germline loops: CDR1 SGHAT, CDR2 FQDESV (reference sequence). The CDR3 sequence: CASSYGQRNNEQFF. The DNA of the CDR3 is TGTGCCAGCAGCTATGGACAGAGAAACAATGAGCAGTTCTTC.

A few counts support this clonotype. The chain employs TRBV5-1 and TRBJ1-4; TRBD1 is a possible D gene (6 bases). With 0 bases removed from V and 14 bases from J, the gap between germline ends came to 17 bases. The length of the CDR3 is 14 residues. Germline CDR1 reads SGHRS; CDR2 reads YFSETQ. The CDR3 coding sequence is TGCGCCAGCAGCTTGGATTGGACAGTCGGGGGCCTGTTTTTT. Its protein is CASSLDWTVGGLFF.

The sample holds a few counts of this clonotype. This chain joins TRBV4-1 and TRBJ2-5; D unresolved. CDR1 and CDR2 (germline): MGHRA, YSYEKL. Trimming took off 4 bases at V and 4 bases at J, with 10 bases between the two ends. The CDR3 is made up of 13 amino acids. The CDR3 DNA sequence: TGCGCCAGCAGCCTGGTTTTTGCAGAGACCCAGTACTTC. This encodes CASSLVFAETQYF.

The chain combines TRBV5-1 with TRBJ2-5; D call uncertain. Germline CDR1 reads SGHRS; CDR2 reads YFSETQ. The CDR3 is 14 amino acids. V was cut by 0 bases and J by 1 base, with 7 bases left in between. The CDR3 protein is CASSLGWAQETQYF. The CDR3 DNA is TGCGCCAGCAGCTTGGGTTGGGCCCAAGAGACCCAGTACTTC. The full variable domain, with the rest looked up from reference TRBV5-1 and TRBJ2-5, is KAGVTQTPRYLIKTRGQQVTLSCSPISGHRSVSWYQQTPGQGLQFLFEYFSETQRNKGNFPGRFSGRQFSNSRSEMNVSTLELGDSALYLCASSLGWAQETQYFGPGTRLLVL.

This clonotype turned up a few times. The junction and the germline gene differ at one end; a read error may be behind it. This chain joins TRBV30 and TRBJ1-2, with unresolved D. Germline CDR1 is GTSNPN and CDR2 is SVGIG (reference sequence). CDR3 length equals 11 residues. In DNA, the CDR3 is TGCCTCTTGGACCGCGGCTATGGCTACACCTTC. This gives the protein CLLDRGYGYTF.

This clonotype was found a few times. This chain uses TRBV24-1 with TRBJ2-5; 9 bases agree with TRBD2. This CDR3 is built from 18 residues. V dropped 4 bases and J dropped 5; count of bases not matched to a gene: 16. Germline V gives CDR1 KGHDR, CDR2 SFDVKD. The CDR3 region has the DNA TGTGCCACCAGTGACCCCCAGAATAGCGGGAGACCTGGGGAGACCCAGTACTTC. Encoded protein: CATSDPQNSGRPGETQYF.

This chain links TRBV24-1 with TRBJ2-7; D gene ambiguous. This CDR3 spans 11 amino acids. Trimming took off 6 bases at V and 5 bases at J, with 7 bases between the two ends. Germline CDR1 is KGHDR and CDR2 is SFDVKD. CDR3 region: CATSLGNEQYF. CDR3 DNA sequence: TGTGCCACCAGTCTGGGTAACGAGCAGTACTTC.

This clonotype was counted ten times or more. J is TRBJ2-3 and V is TRBV28; 8 nucleotides align to TRBD2. Germline loops: CDR1 MDHEN, CDR2 SYDVKM. CDR3 length equals 16 residues. The junction had 10 bases not matched to a gene; V was cut back by 6 bases and J by 2 bases. The CDR3 bases are TGTGCCAGCAGCCTCCGGGGGGGGCAGGTCACAGATACGCAGTATTTT. Encoded protein: CASSLRGGQVTDTQYF. The variable domain in full, completed from reference TRBV28 and TRBJ2-3, reads DVKVTQSSRYLVKRTGEKVFLECVQDMDHENMFWYRQDPGLGLRLIYFSYDVKMKEKGDIPEGYSVSREKKERFSLILESASTNQTSMYLCASSLRGGQVTDTQYFGPGTRLTVL.

The chain employs TRBV20-1 and TRBJ1-5; D unclear. This CDR3 is built from 13 residues. Trimming shortened V by 2 bases and J by 4 bases, and 9 bases separated the two germline ends. The germline CDR1 and CDR2 sequences are DFQATT and SNEGSKA (reference sequence). CDR3 protein: CSARWHRNQPQHF. The CDR3 region has the DNA TGCAGTGCTAGATGGCATAGGAATCAGCCCCAGCATTTT.

The V call is TRBV7-9, the J call TRBJ1-1, with no clear D. Germline CDR1 and CDR2: SEHNR and FQNEAQ (reference sequence). This CDR3 region has 14 residues. Trimming took off 10 bases at V and 8 bases at J, with 23 bases between the two ends. CDR3 region: CAMSPGIGLTEAFF. The DNA for the CDR3 is TGTGCCATGAGCCCTGGGATAGGGTTGACCGAAGCTTTCTTT.

CDR3 amino acids: CSAGTVYNEQFF. The CDR3 DNA sequence: TGCAGCGCCGGGACAGTCTACAATGAGCAGTTCTTC. The genes are TRBV29-1 and TRBJ2-1, with 7 bases identical to TRBD1. This CDR3 has 12 amino acids. The trim removed 7 bases at V and 3 bases at J, leaving 3 bases unmatched. The germline V gene has CDR1 SQVTM and CDR2 ANQGSEA.

The V call is TRBV12-3 or TRBV12-4, the J call TRBJ2-1; TRBD1 matches 8 bases. The V gene end was trimmed by 3 bases and the J gene end by 7 bases; junction bases not matched to a gene: 11. This CDR3 comprises 16 residues. CDR3 region: CASSLYWQGALNEQFF. The CDR3 region has the DNA TGTGCCAGCAGTTTGTATTGGCAGGGGGCCTTAAATGAGCAGTTCTTC.

This clonotype has more than one count but fewer than ten. The chain has TRBV20-1 and TRBJ2-7; 8 bases line up with TRBD1. Germline CDR1 and CDR2: DFQATT and SNEGSKA (reference sequence). Losses at the gene ends were 5 bases for V and 5 bases for J; bases not matched to a gene: 14. The CDR3 has 15 residues. CDR3 residues: CSARPGVGTGHEQYF. CDR3 bases: TGCAGTGCTCGTCCAGGGGTTGGGACAGGACACGAGCAGTACTTC.

The chain recombines TRBV27 with TRBJ1-6; no definite D call. Germline V gives CDR1 MNHEY, CDR2 SMNVEV (reference sequence). The V gene lost 5 bases and the J gene lost 7 bases, with 15 bases spanning the gap. The CDR3 length is 15 residues. The CDR3 nucleotides are TGTGCCAGCAGTCAACCGCGGTCCCCCAATTCACCCCTCCACTTT. It encodes CASSQPRSPNSPLHF.

This clonotype was observed a few times. The chain recombines TRBV6-6 with TRBJ2-5; possibly TRBD2 for D (6 bases). CDR1 MNHNY and CDR2 SVGAGI come from the germline V gene (reference sequence). The V end was cut by 8 bases, the J end by 3 bases, with 10 bases between. The CDR3 totals 12 residues. The CDR3 bases are TGTGCCAGCTCGCTAGCGAAAGAGACCCAGTACTTC. It encodes CASSLAKETQYF.

This clonotype was seen a few times. The genes are TRBV29-1 and TRBJ1-2; D gene uncertain. V gave up 4 bases and J gave up 6 bases, with 6 bases separating them. The CDR3 is made up of 10 amino acids. Germline assignment: CDR1 SQVTM and CDR2 ANQGSEA. CDR3 loop: CSVALDGYTF. The CDR3 DNA follows: TGCAGCGTTGCCCTCGATGGCTACACCTTC. Using reference TRBV29-1 and TRBJ1-2 for the parts outside the CDR3, the full variable domain is SAVISQKPSRDICQRGTSLTIQCQVDSQVTMMFWYRQQPGQSLTLIATANQGSEATYESGFVIDKFPISRPNLTFSTLTVSNMSPEDSSIYLCSVALDGYTFGSGTRLTVV.

This clonotype has just a few counts. This rearrangement joins TRBV6-5 to TRBJ1-1, with D possibly TRBD1 on 5 matching bases. From germline, CDR1 is MNHEY and CDR2 SVGAGI. The CDR3 is 14 amino acids. Trimming cost V 2 bases and J 6 bases, with 13 bases left between them. The CDR3, as DNA: TGTGCCAGCAGTTACGCAGGGAGATCGGCTGAAGCTTTCTTT. It encodes CASSYAGRSAEAFF.

The V gene is TRBV6-1, the J gene TRBJ2-7, with D maybe TRBD2 (7 bases). This CDR3 has 14 residues. V was pared by 5 bases and J by 4 bases, with 15 bases between. CDR1 and CDR2 from the germline V gene are MNHNS and SASEGT. The CDR3 region is CASSRVGGRYEQYF. The CDR3 DNA reads TGTGCCAGCAGTCGCGTCGGGGGGCGATACGAGCAGTACTTC.

This clonotype was seen at least ten times. The chain uses TRBV5-1 and TRBJ1-4; a weak D match, TRBD1 (5 bases). Trimming stripped 0 bases from V and 5 bases from J, with 14 bases between. Per germline, CDR1 SGHRS and CDR2 YFSETQ. The CDR3 consists of 16 residues. The CDR3 loop reads CASSLAGTVRNEKLFF. The CDR3 DNA is TGCGCCAGCAGCTTGGCGGGGACCGTTAGGAATGAAAAACTGTTTTTT.

The chain couples TRBV21-1 to TRBJ2-7. TRBV21-1 counts as a pseudogene. This CDR3 region has 16 residues. CDR3 protein: CASSKDDTTHTYEQYF. The DNA of the CDR3 is TGTGCCAGCAGCAAAGACGACACCACGCACACCTACGAGCAGTACTTC.

V usage is TRBV10-3 and J usage is TRBJ2-3; D remains ambiguous. Germline V CDR1 and CDR2: ENHRY, SYGVKD. Between the trimmed V and J ends, which lost 6 bases and 6 bases, there was a span of 1 base. The CDR3 runs 9 residues. CDR3 amino acids: CAISDTQYF. The CDR3 DNA is TGTGCCATCAGCGATACGCAGTATTTT.